This TCR beta chain was obtained from a study of monozygotic twins with inflammatory bowel disease. The input for each TCR library was around 3.5 ug of total RNA. From the 5' RACE reads, TCRdb lists one entry per CDR3 protein and no DNA. Its table lists 300,000 to 350,000 distinct CDR3 sequences. Remarks on this clonotype: What it recognizes is unknown.

Germline loops: CDR1 PRHDT, CDR2 FYEKMQ (reference sequence). This CDR3 region has 13 residues. General study points: Reduced clonotype sharing with other individuals was observed in IBD patients relative to healthy twins, especially with disease activity.

The sequenced sample was blood. This clonotype was sampled from a human donor with ulcerative colitis or Crohn's disease, or a healthy co-twin of an affected twin (not recorded which). This chain links TRBV13 with TRBJ2-3. The CDR3 protein is CASSPTLTDTQYF.